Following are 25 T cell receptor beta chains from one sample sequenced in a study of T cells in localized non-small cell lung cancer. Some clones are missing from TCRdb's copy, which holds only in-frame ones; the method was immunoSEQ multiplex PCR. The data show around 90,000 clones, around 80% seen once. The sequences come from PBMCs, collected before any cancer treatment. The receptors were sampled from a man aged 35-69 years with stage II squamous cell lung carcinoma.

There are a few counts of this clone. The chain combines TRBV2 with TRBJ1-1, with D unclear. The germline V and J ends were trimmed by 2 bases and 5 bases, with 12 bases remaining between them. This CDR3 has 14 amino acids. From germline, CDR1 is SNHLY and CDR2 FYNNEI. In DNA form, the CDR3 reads TGTGCCAGCAGTGAATCGTTGGTGGGGACTGAAGCTTTCTTT. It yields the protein CASSESLVGTEAFF.

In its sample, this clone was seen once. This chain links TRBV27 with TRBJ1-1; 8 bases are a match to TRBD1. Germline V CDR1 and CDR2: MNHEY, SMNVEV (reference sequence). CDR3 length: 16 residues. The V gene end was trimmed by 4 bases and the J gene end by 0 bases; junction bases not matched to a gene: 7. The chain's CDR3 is CASSSGQGSMNTEAFF. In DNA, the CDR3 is TGTGCCAGCAGTTCAGGACAGGGCTCGATGAACACTGAAGCTTTCTTT.

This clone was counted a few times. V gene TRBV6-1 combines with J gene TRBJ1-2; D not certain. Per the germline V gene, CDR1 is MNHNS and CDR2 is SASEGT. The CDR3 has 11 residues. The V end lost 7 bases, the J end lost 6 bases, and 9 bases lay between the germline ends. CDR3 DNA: TGTGCCAGCACTGAGTTGAATGGCTACACCTTC. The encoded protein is CASTELNGYTF.

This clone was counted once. The CDR3 spells CASSQSPTTNEKLFF. CDR3 nucleotides: TGCGCCAGCAGCCAGTCACCCACAACTAATGAAAAACTGTTTTTT. The gene calls are TRBV5-1 and TRBJ1-4; D is ambiguous. Trimming left V 4 bases short and J 0 bases short, with 10 bases between. The CDR3 extends over 15 amino acids. Germline CDR1 reads SGHRS; CDR2 reads YFSETQ. Together with reference TRBV5-1 and TRBJ1-4, the CDR3 gives the full variable domain: KAGVTQTPRYLIKTRGQQVTLSCSPISGHRSVSWYQQTPGQGLQFLFEYFSETQRNKGNFPGRFSGRQFSNSRSEMNVSTLELGDSALYLCASSQSPTTNEKLFFGSGTQLSVL.

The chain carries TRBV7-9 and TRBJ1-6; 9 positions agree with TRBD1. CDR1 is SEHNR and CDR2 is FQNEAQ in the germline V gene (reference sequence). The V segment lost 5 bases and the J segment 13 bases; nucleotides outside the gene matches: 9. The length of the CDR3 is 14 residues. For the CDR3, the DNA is TGTGCCAGCAGCGCCGGGACAGGGTCGGCGCCCCTCCACTTT. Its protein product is CASSAGTGSAPLHF.

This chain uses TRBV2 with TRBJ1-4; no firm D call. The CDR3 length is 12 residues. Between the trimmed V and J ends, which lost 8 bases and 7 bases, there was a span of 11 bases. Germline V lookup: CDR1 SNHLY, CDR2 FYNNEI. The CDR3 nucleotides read TGTGCCAGCCGGTTGGGAAGTGAAAAACTGTTTTTT. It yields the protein CASRLGSEKLFF.

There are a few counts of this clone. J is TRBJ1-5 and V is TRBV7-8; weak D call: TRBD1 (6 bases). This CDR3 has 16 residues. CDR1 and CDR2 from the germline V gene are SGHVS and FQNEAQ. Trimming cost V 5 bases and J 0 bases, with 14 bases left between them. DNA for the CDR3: TGTGCCAGCAGCCGGGGGCGCGGCAATAGCAATCAGCCCCAGCATTTT. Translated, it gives CASSRGRGNSNQPQHF.

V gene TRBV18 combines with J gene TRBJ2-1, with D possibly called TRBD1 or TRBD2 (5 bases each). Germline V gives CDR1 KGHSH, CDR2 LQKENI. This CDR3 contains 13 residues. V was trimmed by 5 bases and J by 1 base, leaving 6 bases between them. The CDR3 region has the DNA TGTGCCAGCTCATGGGGGTCCTACAATGAGCAGTTCTTC. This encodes CASSWGSYNEQFF.

CDR3 nucleotides: TGTGCCTGGAGTGTACCCCTTTTCAGTCTAGCGGCCTCCTACGAGCAGTACTTC. Translating gives CAWSVPLFSLAASYEQYF. The rearrangement uses TRBV30 and TRBJ2-7; 7 positions agree with TRBD2. The germline gives CDR1 GTSNPN, CDR2 SVGIG (reference sequence). This CDR3 spans 18 amino acids. The trim removed 0 bases at V and 0 bases at J, leaving 14 bases unmatched.

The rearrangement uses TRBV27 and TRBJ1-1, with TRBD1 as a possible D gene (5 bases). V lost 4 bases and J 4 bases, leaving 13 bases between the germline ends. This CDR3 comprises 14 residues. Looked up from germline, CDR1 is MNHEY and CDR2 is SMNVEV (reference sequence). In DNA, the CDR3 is TGTGCCAGCAGTTATGGGGGGTTGGGCACTGAAGCTTTCTTT. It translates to CASSYGGLGTEAFF.

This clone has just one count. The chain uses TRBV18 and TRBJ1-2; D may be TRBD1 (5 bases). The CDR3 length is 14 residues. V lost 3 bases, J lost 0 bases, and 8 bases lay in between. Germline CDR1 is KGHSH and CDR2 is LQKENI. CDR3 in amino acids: CASSPRQTNYGYTF. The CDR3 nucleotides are TGTGCCAGCTCACCCAGACAGACTAACTATGGCTACACCTTC.

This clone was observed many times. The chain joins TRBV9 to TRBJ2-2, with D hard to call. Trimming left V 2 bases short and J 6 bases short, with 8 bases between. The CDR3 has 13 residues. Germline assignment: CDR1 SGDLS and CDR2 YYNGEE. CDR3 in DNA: TGTGCCAGCAGCGTTTTAGTCGCCGGGGAGCTGTTTTTT. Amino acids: CASSVLVAGELFF.

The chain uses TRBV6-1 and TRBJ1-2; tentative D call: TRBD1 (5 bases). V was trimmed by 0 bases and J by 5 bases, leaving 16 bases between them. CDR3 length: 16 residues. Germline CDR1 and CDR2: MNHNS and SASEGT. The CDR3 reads CASSEAERGRRYGYTF. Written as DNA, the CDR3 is TGTGCCAGCAGTGAAGCGGAAAGGGGCAGAAGATATGGCTACACCTTC.

The DNA for the CDR3 is TGTGCCAGCAGTTTAAGGGGGGGGTCCCAAGAGACCCAGTACTTC. It codes for CASSLRGGSQETQYF. The chain joins TRBV28 to TRBJ2-5, with a tentative D call TRBD2 (7 bases). Germline loops: CDR1 MDHEN, CDR2 SYDVKM. The CDR3 runs 15 residues. The V and J ends lost 2 bases and 1 base respectively, with 11 bases between them.

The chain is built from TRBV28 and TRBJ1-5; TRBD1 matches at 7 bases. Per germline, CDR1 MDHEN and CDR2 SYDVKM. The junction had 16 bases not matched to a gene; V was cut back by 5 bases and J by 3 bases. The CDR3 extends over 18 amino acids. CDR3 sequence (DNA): TGTGCCAGCAGTGCGGGGTTTGGAGGGGGCTCTAACAATCAGCCCCAGCATTTT. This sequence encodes CASSAGFGGGSNNQPQHF.

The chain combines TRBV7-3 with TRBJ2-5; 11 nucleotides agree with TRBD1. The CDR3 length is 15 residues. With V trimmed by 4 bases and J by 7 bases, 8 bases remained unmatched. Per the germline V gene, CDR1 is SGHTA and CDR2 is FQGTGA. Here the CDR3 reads CASSSFPGQGVTQYF. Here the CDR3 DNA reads TGTGCCAGCAGCTCGTTCCCGGGACAGGGGGTGACCCAGTACTTC.

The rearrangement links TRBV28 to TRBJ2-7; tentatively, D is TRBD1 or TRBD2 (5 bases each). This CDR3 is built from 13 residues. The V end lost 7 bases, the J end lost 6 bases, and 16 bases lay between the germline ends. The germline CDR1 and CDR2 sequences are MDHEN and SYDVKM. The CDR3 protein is CASTPGRSREQYF. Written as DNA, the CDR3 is TGTGCCAGCACCCCAGGGAGATCACGCGAGCAGTACTTC.

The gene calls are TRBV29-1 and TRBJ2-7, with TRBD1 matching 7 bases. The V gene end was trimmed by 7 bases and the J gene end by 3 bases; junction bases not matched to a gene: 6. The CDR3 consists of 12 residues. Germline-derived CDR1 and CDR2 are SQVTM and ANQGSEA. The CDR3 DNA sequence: TGCAGCGGGACAGGTACTAACTACGAGCAGTACTTC. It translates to CSGTGTNYEQYF.

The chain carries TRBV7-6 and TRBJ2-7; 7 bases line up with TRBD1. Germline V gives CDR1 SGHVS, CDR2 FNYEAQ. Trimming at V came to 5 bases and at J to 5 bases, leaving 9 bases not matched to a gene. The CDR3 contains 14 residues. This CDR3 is CASSPQGFADEQYF. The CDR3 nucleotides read TGTGCCAGCAGCCCACAGGGGTTCGCGGACGAGCAGTACTTC.

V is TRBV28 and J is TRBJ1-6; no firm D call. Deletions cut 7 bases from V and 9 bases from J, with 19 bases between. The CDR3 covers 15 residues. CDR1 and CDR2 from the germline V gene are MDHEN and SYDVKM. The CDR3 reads CASTFGPSLSSPLHF. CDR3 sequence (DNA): TGTGCCAGCACCTTTGGTCCCTCTTTAAGTTCACCCCTCCACTTT.

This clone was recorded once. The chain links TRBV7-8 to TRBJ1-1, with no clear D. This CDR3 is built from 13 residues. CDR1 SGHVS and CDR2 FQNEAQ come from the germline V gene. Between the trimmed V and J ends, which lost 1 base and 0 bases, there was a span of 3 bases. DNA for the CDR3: TGTGCCAGCAGCTTAGGGATGAACACTGAAGCTTTCTTT. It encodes CASSLGMNTEAFF.

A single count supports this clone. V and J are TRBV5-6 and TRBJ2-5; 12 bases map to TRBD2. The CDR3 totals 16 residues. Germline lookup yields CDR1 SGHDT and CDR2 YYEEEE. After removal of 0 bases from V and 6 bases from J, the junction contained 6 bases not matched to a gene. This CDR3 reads CASSLELAGGIQTQYF. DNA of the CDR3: TGTGCCAGCAGCTTGGAACTAGCGGGGGGTATACAGACCCAGTACTTC.

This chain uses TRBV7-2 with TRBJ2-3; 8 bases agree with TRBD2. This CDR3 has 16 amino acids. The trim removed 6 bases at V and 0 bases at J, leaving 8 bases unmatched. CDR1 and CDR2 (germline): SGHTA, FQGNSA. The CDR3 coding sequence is TGTGCCAGCAGGGTGAGCGGGGGACTTAGCACAGATACGCAGTATTTT. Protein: CASRVSGGLSTDTQYF.

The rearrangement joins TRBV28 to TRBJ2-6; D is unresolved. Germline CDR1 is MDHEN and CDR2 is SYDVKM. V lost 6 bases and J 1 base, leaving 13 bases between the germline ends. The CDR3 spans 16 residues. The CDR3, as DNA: TGTGCCAGCAGAGTGGGCGCACGATCTGGGGCCAACGTCCTGACTTTC. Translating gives CASRVGARSGANVLTF.

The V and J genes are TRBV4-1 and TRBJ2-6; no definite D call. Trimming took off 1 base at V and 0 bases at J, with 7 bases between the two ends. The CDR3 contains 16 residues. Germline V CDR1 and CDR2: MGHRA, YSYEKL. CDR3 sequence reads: CASSQGLSSGANVLTF. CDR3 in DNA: TGCGCCAGCAGCCAAGGACTCTCCTCTGGGGCCAACGTCCTGACTTTC.